The source of this TCR beta chain is a study of cytomegalovirus exposure and HLA in healthy donors. Findings and limits, study-wide: Whilst most TCR sequences proved rare, a subset of public TCRs occurred across many donors. Among CMV-associated TCR beta chains, most appeared HLA-restricted in a later analysis. Earlier findings revealed that most TCR beta V segments proved productive either about 87% or about 30% of the time.

Healthy bone marrow donors supplied every sample. Germline V gene data show CDR1 as MNHNY and CDR2 as SVGAGI (reference sequence). The CDR3 contains 14 residues. Trimming removed 2 bases from V and 1 base from J; junction bases left unmatched: 2. 60 Vbeta and 13 Jbeta primers were used in PCR. This table comes from immunoSEQ multiplex PCR, and its TCRdb copy is limited to in-frame clones, with some not included. This sample's table reports 70,000 to 90,000 clones. Points on this clone: Antigen specificity is unknown.

This chain uses TRBV6-6 with TRBJ2-7, with TRBD1 matching over 7 bases. The sequence came from a man aged 18 to 30 in good health and CMV-seropositive. Sequencing input: PBMCs. Here the CDR3 reads CASSYGDSSYEQYF. CDR3 sequence (DNA): TGTGCCAGCAGTTACGGGGACAGTTCCTACGAGCAGTACTTC.